This T cell receptor (beta chain) emerged from a study of blood T cells in healthy people across ages. Study-wide results and limits: Because sorting was not performed, PBMCs prevented conclusive naive versus antigen-experienced comparison. Expanded clonotype changes were possibly confounded by unknown donor CMV status.

On this clonotype: Its cognate antigen is unknown. Just one base apart from a much larger clone, this may be a read error.

Together with a sample-barcoded 5' primer, a J-beta primer mix was included in a second PCR lasting about 6 to 11 cycles. TCRdb analysed the 5' RACE reads with MiXCR anew, one entry per CDR3 protein. The table shows roughly 410,000 distinct CDR3 sequences, with roughly half occurring only once. Germline CDR1 is PRHDT and CDR2 is FYEKMQ (reference sequence). J gave up 7 bases and V 0 bases, and 8 bases lay outside the gene matches. The CDR3 has 16 amino acids. Investigators took approximately 9.4 milliliters of peripheral blood from every donor. Per-sample yields of isolated PBMCs were at least 6 million.

The sample taken for sequencing was blood. The chain combines TRBV13 with TRBJ2-5; 10 nucleotides align to TRBD1. This clonotype was obtained from a man aged 55-75 years in good health. The CDR3 loop reads CASSLGPGTGAGTQYF. The CDR3 DNA reads TGTGCCAGCAGCTTAGGTCCCGGGACAGGGGCAGGGACCCAGTACTTC.